This T cell receptor beta chain was sequenced in a study of cytomegalovirus exposure and HLA in healthy donors. 60 Vbeta and 13 Jbeta primers were used in PCR. TCRdb's copy holds only in-frame clones and misses some; the assay was immunoSEQ multiplex PCR. The sample includes about 130,000 clones, around three quarters of them seen just once. Note on this clone: The antigen is unknown.

The study, taken as a whole, reports: In the analysis, some V segments, TRBV6-2 and TRBV6-3 included, were excluded as indistinguishable.

With 8 bases clipped from V and 4 bases from J, the junction kept 5 bases outside the gene matches. This CDR3 is built from 13 residues. In germline, CDR1 is MNHEY, CDR2 SVGAGI. The gene calls are TRBV6-5 and TRBJ2-7; 10 bases agree with TRBD1. Sequences were obtained from PBMCs. This TCR was sampled from a woman in her forties or fifties in good health and CMV-seronegative. The CDR3 loop is CASQRQGAYEQYF. Written as DNA, the CDR3 is TGTGCCAGCCAACGACAGGGGGCGTACGAGCAGTACTTC.